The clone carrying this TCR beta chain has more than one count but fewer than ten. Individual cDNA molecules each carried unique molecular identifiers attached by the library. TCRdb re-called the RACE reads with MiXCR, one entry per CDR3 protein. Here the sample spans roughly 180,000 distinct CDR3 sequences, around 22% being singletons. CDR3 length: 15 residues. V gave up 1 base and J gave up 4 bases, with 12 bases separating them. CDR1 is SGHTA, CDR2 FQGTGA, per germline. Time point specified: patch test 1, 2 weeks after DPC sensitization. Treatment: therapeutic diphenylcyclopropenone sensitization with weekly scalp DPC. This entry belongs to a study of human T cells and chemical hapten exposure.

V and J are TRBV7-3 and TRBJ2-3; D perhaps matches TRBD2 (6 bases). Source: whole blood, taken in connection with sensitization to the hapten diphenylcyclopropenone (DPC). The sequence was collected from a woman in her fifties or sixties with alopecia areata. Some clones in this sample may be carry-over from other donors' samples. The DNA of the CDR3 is TGTGCCAGCAGCTTAATCGGGAGAGGGGCAGATACGCAGTATTTT. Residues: CASSLIGRGADTQYF.